This T cell receptor beta chain was captured by sequencing in a study of shared T cell receptors in the human thymus. Generated by immunoSEQ multiplex PCR, the TCRdb table keeps only in-frame clones and is missing some. There are 700,000 or so clones in the sample; approximately 85% occur only once, and under 0.012% lies in the top ten. The V and J ends lost 1 base and 4 bases, in that order; junction bases with no gene match: 7. The CDR3 is 16 residues long. Germline values: CDR1 LNHNV, CDR2 YYDKDF (reference sequence). This same sample was also part of a study on human thymus T cells. That study reports: Apparent skewing of V and J gene usage characterized both thymic and blood repertoires. Thymic repertoires of unrelated individuals were reported in related research to overlap highly.

Source material: thymocytes. This receptor was identified in a girl less than two years old with a congenital heart defect. The J gene is TRBJ1-2, the V gene TRBV15, with 9 nucleotides matching TRBD1. The CDR3 loop reads CATSRGGQGAVYGYTF. The CDR3 bases are TGTGCCACCAGCAGAGGGGGACAGGGCGCAGTCTATGGCTACACCTTC. Full variable domain (outside the CDR3, taken from reference TRBV15 and TRBJ1-2): DAMVIQNPRYQVTQFGKPVTLSCSQTLNHNVMYWYQQKSSQAPKLLFHYYDKDFNNEADTPDNFQSRRPNTSFCFLDIRSPGLGDTAMYLCATSRGGQGAVYGYTFGSGTRLTVV.